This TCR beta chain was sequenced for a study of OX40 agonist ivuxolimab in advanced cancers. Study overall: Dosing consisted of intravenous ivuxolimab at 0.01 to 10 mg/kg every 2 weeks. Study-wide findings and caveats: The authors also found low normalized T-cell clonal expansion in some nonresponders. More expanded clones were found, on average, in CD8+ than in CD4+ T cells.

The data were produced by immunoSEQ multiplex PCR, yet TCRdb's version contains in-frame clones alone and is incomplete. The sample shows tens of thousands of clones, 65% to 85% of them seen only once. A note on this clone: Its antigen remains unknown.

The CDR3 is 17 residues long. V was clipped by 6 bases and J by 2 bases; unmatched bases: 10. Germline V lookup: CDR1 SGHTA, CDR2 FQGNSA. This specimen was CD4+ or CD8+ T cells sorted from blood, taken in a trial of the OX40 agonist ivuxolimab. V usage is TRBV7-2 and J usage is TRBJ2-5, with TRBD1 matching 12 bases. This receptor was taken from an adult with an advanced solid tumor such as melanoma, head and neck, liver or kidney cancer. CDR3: CASSRGTGGSGQETQYF. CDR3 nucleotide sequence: TGTGCCAGCAGTCGTGGGACAGGGGGCTCGGGGCAAGAGACCCAGTACTTC.